Listed below are T cell receptor beta chains from one sample, sequenced in a study of response to subunit inactivated influenza vaccine. TCRdb analysed the RT-PCR reads with MiXCR anew, one entry per CDR3 protein. The data hold 300,000 to 350,000 distinct CDR3 sequences, with 20% to 25% observed a single time. The material sequenced was PBMCs from blood, taken roughly 20 months after vaccination. The receptors here all came from a man aged 45 to 75 who received an inactivated influenza vaccine. CDR3s include the opening cysteine and the closing phenylalanine or tryptophan. D genes are given only for firm matches. Not all rows give a size; the values are once, few, many and, for expanded clones, a class.

cdr3_aa	cdr3_nt	clone_size	v_call	j_call	d_call
CAISPDRVNGYTF	TGTGCCATCAGCCCGGACAGGGTGAATGGCTACACCTTC	few	TRBV10-3	TRBJ1-2	TRBD1
CASSQDRRWNTGELFF	TGCGCCAGCAGCCAAGATCGACGGTGGAACACCGGGGAGCTGTTTTTT	NA	TRBV4-3	TRBJ2-2	NA
CASSLVAGGLANYNEQFF	TGTGCCAGCAGCTTAGTAGCTGGTGGACTAGCAAACTACAATGAGCAGTTCTTC	NA	TRBV11-2	TRBJ2-1	TRBD2
CASRGGLADSYEQYF	TGTGCCAGCAGAGGGGGACTAGCGGACTCCTACGAGCAGTACTTC	once	TRBV6-1	TRBJ2-7	TRBD2
CSAAGGVNTEAFF	TGCAGTGCCGCAGGGGGCGTAAACACTGAAGCTTTCTTT	few	TRBV20-1	TRBJ1-1	TRBD1
CASSLGAENNEQFF	TGTGCCAGCAGCTTAGGAGCAGAAAACAATGAGCAGTTCTTC	NA	TRBV11-2	TRBJ2-1	NA
CASYFSGSPYEQYF	TGTGCCAGCTATTTTAGCGGGAGCCCCTACGAGCAGTACTTC	NA	TRBV28	TRBJ2-7	TRBD2
CASSMGSGSSNYGYTF	TGTGCCAGTAGTATGGGCAGCGGGAGTTCTAACTATGGCTACACCTTC	NA	TRBV19	TRBJ1-2	NA
CASSQDRQDYTEAFF	TGCGCCAGCAGCCAAGATCGCCAGGACTACACTGAAGCTTTCTTT	few	TRBV4-1	TRBJ1-1	NA
CASTTGYRNTEAFF	TGTGCCAGCACCACAGGGTACCGGAACACTGAAGCTTTCTTT	many	TRBV7-8	TRBJ1-1	NA
CASSIFGQGANYGYTF	TGCGCCAGCAGCATATTCGGACAGGGGGCTAACTATGGCTACACCTTC	many	TRBV5-1	TRBJ1-2	TRBD1
CASSLEGLAGAVFDTQYF	TGTGCCAGCAGCTTAGAGGGTCTAGCGGGGGCCGTTTTTGATACGCAGTATTTT	many	TRBV11-2	TRBJ2-3	TRBD2
CASTIASDTEAFF	TGTGCCAGTACCATCGCGTCCGACACTGAAGCTTTCTTT	few	TRBV19	TRBJ1-1	NA
CSVSGGGAGEAFF	TGCAGCGTCTCAGGCGGGGGGGCCGGTGAAGCTTTCTTT	NA	TRBV29-1	TRBJ1-1	NA